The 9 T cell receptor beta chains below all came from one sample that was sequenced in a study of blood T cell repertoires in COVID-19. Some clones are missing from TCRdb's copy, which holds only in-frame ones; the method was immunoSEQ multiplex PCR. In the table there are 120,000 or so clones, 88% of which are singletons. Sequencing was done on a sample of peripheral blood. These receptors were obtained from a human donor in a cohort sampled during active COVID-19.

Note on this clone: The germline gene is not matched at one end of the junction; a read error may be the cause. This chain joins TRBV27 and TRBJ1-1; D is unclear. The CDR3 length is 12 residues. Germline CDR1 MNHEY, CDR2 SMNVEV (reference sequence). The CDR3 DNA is TGTGCCAGCCGTTTGGCTGACACTGAAGCTTTCTTT. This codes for CASRLADTEAFF.

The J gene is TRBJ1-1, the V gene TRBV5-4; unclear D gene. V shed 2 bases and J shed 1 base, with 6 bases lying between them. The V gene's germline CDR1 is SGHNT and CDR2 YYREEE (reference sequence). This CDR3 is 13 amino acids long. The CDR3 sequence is CASSFGENTEAFF. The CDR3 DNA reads TGTGCCAGCAGCTTTGGAGAGAACACTGAAGCTTTCTTT.

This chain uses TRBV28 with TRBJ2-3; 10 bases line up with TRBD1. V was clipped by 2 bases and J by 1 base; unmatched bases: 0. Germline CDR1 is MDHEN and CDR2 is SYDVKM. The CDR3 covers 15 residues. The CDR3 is CASSLGTGGTDTQYF. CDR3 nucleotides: TGTGCCAGCAGTTTAGGGACAGGGGGCACAGATACGCAGTATTTT.

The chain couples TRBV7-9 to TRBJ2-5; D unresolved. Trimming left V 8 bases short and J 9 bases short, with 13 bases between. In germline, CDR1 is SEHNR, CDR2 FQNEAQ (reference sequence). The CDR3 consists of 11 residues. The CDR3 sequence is CASRPEIPQYF. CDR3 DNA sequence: TGTGCCAGCCGTCCTGAGATACCCCAGTACTTC.

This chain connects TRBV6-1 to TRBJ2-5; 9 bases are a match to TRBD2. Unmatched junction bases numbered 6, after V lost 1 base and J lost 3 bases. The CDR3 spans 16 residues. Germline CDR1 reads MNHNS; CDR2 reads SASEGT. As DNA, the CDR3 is TGTGCCAGCAGTGAAGTGCTAGCGGGAAGAAAAGAGACCCAGTACTTC. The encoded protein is CASSEVLAGRKETQYF.

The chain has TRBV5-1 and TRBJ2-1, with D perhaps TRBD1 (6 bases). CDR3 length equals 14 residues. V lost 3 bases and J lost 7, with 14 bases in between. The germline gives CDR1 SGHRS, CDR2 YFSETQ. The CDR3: CASSSRDTGNEQFF. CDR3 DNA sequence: TGCGCCAGCAGCTCCCGGGACACGGGAAATGAGCAGTTCTTC.

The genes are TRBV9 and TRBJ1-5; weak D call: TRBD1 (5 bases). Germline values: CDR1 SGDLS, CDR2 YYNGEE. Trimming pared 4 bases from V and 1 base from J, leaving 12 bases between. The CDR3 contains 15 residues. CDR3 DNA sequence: TGTGCCAGCAGCCGCGGGGCAACCAGCAATCAGCCCCAGCATTTT. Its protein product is CASSRGATSNQPQHF.

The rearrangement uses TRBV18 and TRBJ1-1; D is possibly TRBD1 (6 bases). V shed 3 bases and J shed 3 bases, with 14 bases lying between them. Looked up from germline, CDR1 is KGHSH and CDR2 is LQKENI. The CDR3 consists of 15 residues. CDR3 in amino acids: CASSPPQGLDTEAFF. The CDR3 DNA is TGTGCCAGCTCACCCCCGCAGGGGTTGGACACTGAAGCTTTCTTT.

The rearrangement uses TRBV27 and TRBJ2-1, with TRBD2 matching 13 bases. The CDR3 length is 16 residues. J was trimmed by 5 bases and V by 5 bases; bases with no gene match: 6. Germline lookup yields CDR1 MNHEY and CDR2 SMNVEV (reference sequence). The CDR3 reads CASSPATSGGNNEQFF. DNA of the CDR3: TGTGCCAGCAGTCCTGCGACTAGCGGGGGGAACAATGAGCAGTTCTTC.